Included here is one T cell receptor (beta chain) sequence, with context. The CDR3 covers 15 residues. Germline CDR1 reads SGHRS; CDR2 reads YFSETQ. Trimming shortened V by 4 bases and J by 5 bases, and 18 bases separated the two germline ends. As originally analysed: Using reference gene primer amplification, nucleated cell counts were estimated. Sequencing used immunoSEQ multiplex PCR; TCRdb keeps in-frame clones, though not all of them. V, J and clone size are those of that table, while D and trimming were read from the DNA. The data contain roughly 340,000 clones, around nine tenths of them singletons. The data originate from a study of blood T cell repertoires in COVID-19. Study-level background: T cells, B-cell-depleted T cells, or PBMCs supplied cDNA or gDNA.

The sequenced sample was peripheral blood. This clonotype originated in a woman younger than 35 who had recovered from COVID-19. V usage is TRBV5-1 and J usage is TRBJ1-2; tentatively, D is TRBD1 (5 bases). The CDR3 is CASSPRQTEPYGYTF. In nucleotides, the CDR3 is TGCGCCAGCAGCCCAAGACAGACTGAACCATATGGCTACACCTTC. Supplemented by reference TRBV5-1 and TRBJ1-2, the full variable domain reads KAGVTQTPRYLIKTRGQQVTLSCSPISGHRSVSWYQQTPGQGLQFLFEYFSETQRNKGNFPGRFSGRQFSNSRSEMNVSTLELGDSALYLCASSPRQTEPYGYTFGSGTRLTVV.